This TCR beta chain was observed in a study of T-cell memory formation after mild COVID-19. Study-level background: Largely, TCR clusters stayed within a single donor.

Points on this clonotype: Its antigen is as yet unknown.

The study, taken as a whole, reports: Pre-infection memory harbored some responding clones, suggesting cross-reactive memory joined.

The germline CDR1 and CDR2 sequences are MGHRA and YSYEKL. After removal of 6 bases from V and 4 bases from J, the junction contained 11 bases not matched to a gene. The CDR3 runs 15 residues. After 5'RACE with constant-segment primers, TCR alpha and TCR beta cDNA libraries carrying sample barcodes and UMIs were obtained. One entry per CDR3 protein results from TCRdb running MiXCR on the 5' RACE reads. The table records fewer than 700,000 distinct CDR3 sequences, roughly 18% of them present only once. This sequence was found in an adult woman who had mild COVID-19 (a few samples of this study predate the infection). Cell type and time point are not known. This chain links TRBV4-1 with TRBJ1-1; 7 bases are a match to TRBD1. Sequenced material: PBMCs or a T cell subset sorted from them (not recorded which). CDR3 loop: CASRPPPGGGTEAFF. The CDR3 nucleotides are TGCGCCAGCAGACCCCCACCAGGGGGGGGCACTGAAGCTTTCTTT.